Each of the 14 T cell receptor beta chains below was sequenced from the same sample in a study of regulatory T cells in long-lasting Graves disease. HTBI primers from iRepertoire and Arm-PCR of CDR3 regions yielded the TCR beta libraries. MiXCR, run by TCRdb on the multiplex PCR reads, gives a single entry per CDR3 protein. Of approximately 400,000 distinct CDR3 sequences in the sample, about 20% were seen once. Time point described: persistent/refractory GD, antithyroid drugs over 5 years with positive TRAb. The TCR library was prepared using RNA isolated from PBMCs. Sequencing used peripheral blood mononuclear cells (PBMCs), obtained when the disease was refractory, from a patient treated with antithyroid drugs. The receptors were sampled from a female donor with Graves disease.

The rearrangement joins TRBV10-3 to TRBJ1-1; D not resolved. The germline V and J ends were trimmed by 6 bases and 1 base, with 6 bases remaining between them. Per germline, CDR1 ENHRY and CDR2 SYGVKD. The CDR3 sequence is 12 residues long. The CDR3 protein is CAIRAGNTEAFF. CDR3 sequence (DNA): TGTGCCATCAGGGCCGGGAACACTGAAGCTTTCTTT.

There are many counts of this clonotype. The CDR3 bases are TGTGCCAGCAGCCTAGACAGCTCCTATGGCTACACCTTC. Protein product: CASSLDSSYGYTF. This chain links TRBV2 with TRBJ1-2; D may be TRBD1 (5 bases). The CDR3 runs 13 residues. Germline assignment: CDR1 SNHLY and CDR2 FYNNEI. Trimming pared 6 bases from V and 4 bases from J, leaving 12 bases between.

This clonotype was seen a few times. This chain joins TRBV6-1 and TRBJ2-7; no firm D call. Germline V lookup: CDR1 MNHNS, CDR2 SASEGT. V lost 7 bases and J 5 bases, leaving 12 bases between the germline ends. This CDR3 region has 12 residues. CDR3 protein: CASKGFENEQYF. Here the CDR3 DNA reads TGTGCCAGCAAGGGTTTTGAGAACGAGCAGTACTTC.

In this sample, this clonotype turned up many times. The chain is built from TRBV7-2 and TRBJ2-7, with 8 positions matching TRBD1. Trimming took 8 bases from V and 1 from J; bases not matched to a gene: 4. The germline gives CDR1 SGHTA, CDR2 FQGNSA. There are 13 residues in the CDR3. The CDR3 coding sequence is TGTGCCAGCCGACAGGGGTCTTCCTACGAGCAGTACTTC. It encodes CASRQGSSYEQYF.

The chain carries TRBV28 and TRBJ2-7, with a possible D match to TRBD2 (7 bases). From germline, CDR1 is MDHEN and CDR2 SYDVKM. The V end lost 8 bases, the J end lost 2 bases, and 19 bases lay between the germline ends. The CDR3 is 15 residues long. CDR3 nucleotide sequence: TGTGCCAGCGATCCGAGGGGGGGTCACCCCTACGAGCAGTACTTC. It codes for CASDPRGGHPYEQYF.

This clonotype was found many times. The V and J genes are TRBV2 and TRBJ1-2, with D unresolved. V lost 5 bases, J lost 8 bases, and 15 bases lay in between. The CDR3 is made up of 13 amino acids. CDR1 is SNHLY, CDR2 FYNNEI, per germline. The DNA for the CDR3 is TGTGCCAGCAGTTATTTGACGGGTGAAGGCTACACCTTC. It is translated as CASSYLTGEGYTF. Filled out from reference TRBV2 and TRBJ1-2, the complete variable domain reads EPEVTQTPSHQVTQMGQEVILRCVPISNHLYFYWYRQILGQKVEFLVSFYNNEISEKSEIFDDQFSVERPDGSNFTLKIRSTKLEDSAMYFCASSYLTGEGYTFGSGTRLTVV.

This clonotype was seen more than once but under ten times. This sequence joins TRBV6-5 and TRBJ2-7; D gene ambiguous. The ends were cut back, 0 bases at V and 5 bases at J, with 11 bases in the middle. In germline, CDR1 is MNHEY, CDR2 SVGAGI. This CDR3 is built from 14 residues. CDR3 in amino acids: CASSYSSPQDEQYF. The CDR3 region has the DNA TGTGCCAGCAGTTACTCGAGTCCCCAGGACGAGCAGTACTTC.

This clonotype was recorded once. This may come from a read error, since a much larger clone is one base off. This chain links TRBV7-6 with TRBJ2-7, with 9 bases that match TRBD2. The CDR3 is made up of 16 amino acids. With V trimmed by 4 bases and J by 0 bases, 7 bases remained unmatched. CDR1 is SGHVS and CDR2 is FNYEAQ in the germline V gene. This CDR3 is CASSSAAGGFSYEQYF. The CDR3 DNA reads as TGTGCCAGCAGCTCAGCCGCGGGAGGGTTCTCCTACGAGCAGTACTTC.

V usage is TRBV6-2 or TRBV6-3 and J usage is TRBJ2-5, with 14 bases that match TRBD2. CDR1 and CDR2 from the germline V gene are MNHEY and SVGEGT. The CDR3 is 14 residues long. The trim removed 8 bases at V and 5 bases at J, leaving 4 bases unmatched. The CDR3 loop reads CASGTSGSWETQYF. In nucleotides, the CDR3 is TGTGCCAGCGGGACTAGCGGGAGTTGGGAGACCCAGTACTTC.

The chain uses TRBV20-1 and TRBJ2-2; TRBD1 matches at 9 bases. V shed 5 bases and J 3 bases; nucleotides not matched to a gene: 7. This CDR3 region has 15 residues. Germline V gene lookup returns CDR1 DFQATT and CDR2 SNEGSKA (reference sequence). In nucleotides, the CDR3 is TGCAGTGCTGGGACAGGGTTTTTGGACACCGGGGAGCTGTTTTTT. Amino acids: CSAGTGFLDTGELFF.

This clonotype occurred many times. V and J are TRBV28 and TRBJ2-7; the D call may be TRBD1 or TRBD2 (5 bases each). The V end was cut by 5 bases, the J end by 3 bases, with 14 bases between. The CDR3 has 14 residues. Germline V gives CDR1 MDHEN, CDR2 SYDVKM. CDR3 protein: CASSTGTYLYEQYF. As DNA, the CDR3 is TGTGCCAGCAGTACCGGGACGTACCTCTACGAGCAGTACTTC.

A remark on this clonotype: A clone one base away is much larger, so this may be a read error. The conserved phenylalanine or tryptophan is not found at the CDR3 terminus, so this likely reflects a read error. The chain uses TRBV11-1 and TRBJ2-7; D is undetermined. The germline CDR1 and CDR2 sequences are SGHAT and FQDESV (reference sequence). The CDR3 runs to 14 residues. The V end was cut by 4 bases, the J end by 2 bases, with 12 bases between. Here the CDR3 reads CASSSPGSTYEQYL. The CDR3 coding sequence is TGTGCCAGCAGCTCCCCCGGGTCGACCTACGAGCAGTACCTC.

The rearrangement joins TRBV27 to TRBJ2-7; 7 bases align to TRBD2. Losses at the gene ends were 4 bases for V and 6 bases for J; bases not matched to a gene: 9. The CDR3 has 14 amino acids. Germline V gene lookup returns CDR1 MNHEY and CDR2 SMNVEV (reference sequence). The CDR3 DNA sequence: TGTGCCAGCAGTTCCGGTGCGGGAGCCGGCGAGCAGTACTTC. Translated: CASSSGAGAGEQYF.

As concerns this clonotype: Possible read error: a much larger clone is one base away. The chain uses TRBV18 and TRBJ1-1; 8 bases map to TRBD1. Germline V lookup: CDR1 KGHSH, CDR2 LQKENI. V shed 3 bases, J shed 10 bases, and the junction held 4 bases outside the gene matches. The CDR3 runs 12 residues. The CDR3 loop reads CASSPQGAVAFF. CDR3 nucleotides: TGTGCCAGCTCACCCCAGGGGGCTGTAGCTTTCTTT.